This T cell receptor (beta chain) is drawn from a study of shared clonotypes between healthy human individuals. Regarding the study as a whole: A generally larger estimated richness was seen in naive subsets than in memory subsets. Donor clonotype sharing was expected to depend on sequencing depth. In contrast to clonotypes shared by all four donors, non-shared clonotypes had lower generation probabilities.

About this clone itself: Its cognate antigen is unknown. Distinct nucleotide sequences in the sample also encode this CDR3.

Measured with immunoSEQ multiplex PCR; TCRdb has only the in-frame clones, and not every one. This sample has approximately 650,000 clones, with 95% to 96% found just once. Naive CD8 cells, CD45RO-negative and positively selected for CCR7, excluded terminally differentiated effector memory CD45RA+ cells. Sequencing used naive CD8+ T cells sorted from blood. The TCR comes from a woman aged 25-40 years in good health.

CDR3 loop: CASRTGYEQYF. The CDR3, as DNA: TGTGCCAGCAGGACAGGGTACGAGCAGTACTTC. V usage is TRBV27 and J usage is TRBJ2-7; 7 bases fit TRBD1. The junction had 0 bases not matched to a gene; V was cut back by 6 bases and J by 4 bases. Germline V CDR1 and CDR2: MNHEY, SMNVEV (reference sequence). This CDR3 spans 11 amino acids.